This passage covers 23 T cell receptor beta chains from one sample sequenced in a study of blood T cell repertoires in COVID-19 (dated by TCRdb to 2018 to 2021). The library was prepared using the immunoSEQ multiplex PCR assay. Imported from immuneACCESS, the table was reduced by TCRdb to in-frame sequences with V and J called. These copies leave out some clones; in studies compared against another copy, an unresolved V gene accounts for under half, and the cause of the remainder is not known. The sample data list 150,000 or so clones, and roughly 83% of these were observed just once. The ten largest clones take up around 10% of the sample. Sequencing input: peripheral blood. These receptor sequences come from a woman in her sixties or seventies with COVID-19, enrolled during active disease.

The rearrangement joins TRBV23-1 to TRBJ1-4; 7 bases map to TRBD1. TRBV23-1 is reported as an ORF; its role is uncertain. V gave up 7 bases and J gave up 0 bases; unmatched junction bases: 8. This CDR3 is built from 16 residues. The CDR3 DNA sequence: TGCGCCAGCATAGGGGGCCGAGTTGCAACTAATGAAAAACTGTTTTTT. Its translation is CASIGGRVATNEKLFF.

The V gene is TRBV5-6, the J gene TRBJ1-1, with a possible D match to TRBD1 (6 bases). V was pared by 3 bases and J by 1 base, with 16 bases between. This CDR3 has 16 amino acids. Germline CDR1 SGHDT, CDR2 YYEEEE. This chain's CDR3 is CASSSDPTGRNTEAFF. The DNA of the CDR3 is TGTGCCAGCAGCTCCGACCCGACAGGAAGGAACACTGAAGCTTTCTTT.

This clone came up once. The rearrangement joins TRBV19 to TRBJ2-1; possible D gene TRBD1, 6 bases. The CDR3 sequence is 14 residues long. From germline, CDR1 is LNHDA and CDR2 SQIVND (reference sequence). Trimming removed 6 bases at V and 6 bases at J, with 15 bases between. This chain's CDR3 is CASRNGQGFNEQFF. The CDR3 bases are TGTGCCAGTAGGAACGGGCAGGGGTTCAATGAGCAGTTCTTC.

The chain carries TRBV3-1 (or the pseudogene TRBV3-2) and TRBJ1-6; tentatively, D is TRBD1 (5 bases). Trimming pared 2 bases from V and 8 bases from J, leaving 13 bases between. CDR1 is LGHDT and CDR2 is YNNKEL in the germline V gene (reference sequence). This CDR3 comprises 15 residues. The CDR3: CASSQLYGGDSPLHF. The CDR3 DNA is TGTGCCAGCAGCCAACTATACGGGGGGGATTCACCCCTCCACTTT.

This clone was counted a single time. The chain uses TRBV6-1 and TRBJ2-1; TRBD2 is a possible D gene (5 bases). Germline V gives CDR1 MNHNS, CDR2 SASEGT. V lost 2 bases to trimming and J lost 7 bases, with 12 bases between them. The CDR3 runs to 14 residues. CDR3 region: CASSESRVMNEQFF. DNA for the CDR3: TGTGCCAGCAGTGAATCGAGGGTTATGAATGAGCAGTTCTTC.

V usage is TRBV19 and J usage is TRBJ2-3; 8 nucleotides agree with TRBD2. The CDR3 loop spans 17 amino acids. Germline V gene lookup returns CDR1 LNHDA and CDR2 SQIVND (reference sequence). V dropped 2 bases and J dropped 1; count of bases not matched to a gene: 8. The CDR3 nucleotides are TGTGCCAGTAGTATAATCCCGGATAGCGGGGGCACAGATACGCAGTATTTT. Its translation: CASSIIPDSGGTDTQYF. Full variable domain (remainder filled in from reference TRBV19 and TRBJ2-3): DGGITQSPKYLFRKEGQNVTLSCEQNLNHDAMYWYRQDPGQGLRLIYYSQIVNDFQKGDIAEGYSVSREKKESFPLTVTSAQKNPTAFYLCASSIIPDSGGTDTQYFGPGTRLTVL.

V gene TRBV27 combines with J gene TRBJ2-1, with D perhaps matching TRBD2 (6 bases). This CDR3 is 16 amino acids long. Germline assignment: CDR1 MNHEY and CDR2 SMNVEV (reference sequence). Trimming shortened V by 6 bases and J by 0 bases, and 15 bases separated the two germline ends. In nucleotides, the CDR3 is TGTGCCAGCAGACGAGGGGCGGGAAGCTCCTACAATGAGCAGTTCTTC. Its protein is CASRRGAGSSYNEQFF.

The chain employs TRBV20-1 and TRBJ2-1; unclear D gene. Germline V gives CDR1 DFQATT, CDR2 SNEGSKA (reference sequence). The CDR3 length is 13 residues. V was clipped by 3 bases and J by 7 bases, with 13 bases between them. The CDR3 protein is CSASRYSKNEQFF. CDR3 DNA sequence: TGCAGTGCTAGTAGGTACAGTAAGAATGAGCAGTTCTTC.

This rearrangement joins TRBV6-1 to TRBJ1-5; D gene unclear. V was trimmed by 0 bases and J by 6 bases, leaving 6 bases between them. The germline V gene has CDR1 MNHNS and CDR2 SASEGT. The CDR3 is 13 residues long. The CDR3 sequence: CASSEAGSQPQHF. DNA for the CDR3: TGTGCCAGCAGTGAAGCTGGGAGTCAGCCCCAGCATTTT.

There are a few counts of this clone. The rearrangement links TRBV7-8 to TRBJ2-7; 11 positions agree with TRBD1. Trimming removed 1 base from V and 3 bases from J; junction bases left unmatched: 5. CDR3 length equals 16 residues. Germline CDR1 SGHVS, CDR2 FQNEAQ. The CDR3 sequence: CASSLVGTGGFYEQYV. CDR3 in DNA: TGTGCCAGCAGCTTAGTCGGGACAGGGGGATTCTACGAGCAGTACGTC.

CDR3 residues: CAISEGGAGAGNTIYF. CDR3 nucleotide sequence: TGTGCCATCAGTGAGGGTGGGGCAGGGGCTGGAAACACCATATATTTT. The chain carries TRBV10-3 and TRBJ1-3; the D gene is possibly TRBD1 (6 bases). This CDR3 is 16 amino acids long. Germline CDR1 ENHRY, CDR2 SYGVKD. The ends were cut back, 2 bases at V and 2 bases at J, with 13 bases in the middle.

The chain uses TRBV7-2 and TRBJ2-3; D unresolved. Germline CDR1 is SGHTA and CDR2 is FQGNSA. The CDR3 is made up of 16 amino acids. Trimming took 1 base from V and 0 from J, leaving 11 bases between them. This CDR3 is CASSLDGRGSTDTQYF. CDR3 nucleotides: TGTGCCAGCAGCTTAGATGGCCGAGGAAGCACAGATACGCAGTATTTT.

This clone was counted a single time. The rearrangement links TRBV5-1 to TRBJ1-5; 7 nucleotides agree with TRBD1. This CDR3 spans 13 amino acids. Trimming removed 2 bases from V and 11 bases from J; junction bases left unmatched: 7. Looked up from germline, CDR1 is SGHRS and CDR2 is YFSETQ. CDR3 sequence: CASSLQGRGAQHF. The CDR3 bases are TGCGCCAGCAGCTTACAGGGGAGAGGGGCCCAGCATTTT. Based on the CDR3 plus reference TRBV5-1 and TRBJ1-5, the full variable domain is KAGVTQTPRYLIKTRGQQVTLSCSPISGHRSVSWYQQTPGQGLQFLFEYFSETQRNKGNFPGRFSGRQFSNSRSEMNVSTLELGDSALYLCASSLQGRGAQHFGDGTRLSIL.

V usage is TRBV3-1 (or the pseudogene TRBV3-2) and J usage is TRBJ1-2; D might be TRBD1 (5 bases). This CDR3 is built from 14 residues. V lost 0 bases and J lost 6, with 11 bases in between. CDR1 LGHDT and CDR2 YNNKEL come from the germline V gene (reference sequence). In DNA form, the CDR3 reads TGTGCCAGCAGCCAAGATAGTCAGGGCAATGGCTACACCTTC. It specifies CASSQDSQGNGYTF.

The chain carries TRBV5-1 and TRBJ2-3; D is perhaps TRBD2 (5 bases). The V and J ends lost 1 base and 2 bases respectively, with 14 bases between them. CDR1 is SGHRS and CDR2 is YFSETQ in the germline V gene. This CDR3 has 16 amino acids. CDR3 amino acids: CASSLKWERSTDTQYF. The DNA of the CDR3 is TGCGCCAGCAGCTTGAAGTGGGAGCGGTCCACAGATACGCAGTATTTT.

The CDR3 is CAWSSGSQPQHF. The CDR3 DNA reads TGTGCCTGGAGTTCCGGGAGCCAGCCCCAGCATTTT. The rearrangement links TRBV30 to TRBJ1-5, with unresolved D. The length of the CDR3 is 12 residues. CDR1 GTSNPN and CDR2 SVGIG come from the germline V gene (reference sequence). Trimming left V 2 bases short and J 7 bases short, with 9 bases between.

This chain links TRBV10-3 with TRBJ1-4; TRBD1 might be the D (6 bases). V gave up 3 bases and J gave up 7 bases, with 12 bases separating them. The CDR3 is 14 amino acids. Germline V gene data show CDR1 as ENHRY and CDR2 as SYGVKD. CDR3: CAISEAGVGEKLFF. The CDR3 DNA is TGTGCCATCAGTGAAGCAGGGGTAGGTGAAAAACTGTTTTTT.

The sample holds one count of this clone. The rearrangement links TRBV6-5 to TRBJ1-4; D might be TRBD1 (6 bases). V lost 6 bases to trimming and J lost 1 base, with 9 bases between them. There are 14 residues in the CDR3. Germline CDR1 MNHEY, CDR2 SVGAGI. CDR3 DNA: TGTGCCAGCAGAAGGGGGAGAACTAATGAAAAACTGTTTTTT. Protein sequence: CASRRGRTNEKLFF.

J is TRBJ1-5 and V is TRBV19, with D maybe TRBD1 (6 bases). CDR1 and CDR2 from the germline V gene are LNHDA and SQIVND (reference sequence). The CDR3 runs to 14 residues. With 2 bases removed from V and 5 bases from J, the gap between germline ends came to 10 bases. The CDR3 loop is CASSIQGTDQPQHF. The DNA of the CDR3 is TGTGCCAGTAGTATACAGGGGACGGATCAGCCCCAGCATTTT.

The V and J genes are TRBV5-1 and TRBJ1-1; D not resolved. Germline V gene data show CDR1 as SGHRS and CDR2 as YFSETQ. Deletions cut 4 bases from V and 5 bases from J, with 15 bases between. The CDR3 totals 14 residues. CDR3 sequence: CASSPRSAYTEAFF. CDR3 DNA sequence: TGCGCCAGCAGCCCGCGGAGTGCCTATACTGAAGCTTTCTTT.

V and J are TRBV19 and TRBJ2-7, with D possibly TRBD2 on 6 matching bases. V dropped 4 bases and J dropped 2 bases, with 15 bases sitting between them. This CDR3 has 15 amino acids. The germline CDR1 and CDR2 sequences are LNHDA and SQIVND (reference sequence). For the CDR3, the DNA is TGTGCCAGTAGTACAGAGCGGGTCCGTCCCTACGAGCAGTACTTC. It is translated as CASSTERVRPYEQYF.

V usage is TRBV18 and J usage is TRBJ1-1; tentative D call: TRBD1 (5 bases). This CDR3 is 17 amino acids long. With 3 bases removed from V and 0 bases from J, the gap between germline ends came to 17 bases. CDR1 and CDR2 from the germline V gene are KGHSH and LQKENI. Here the CDR3 reads CASSPPALRAMNTEAFF. As DNA, the CDR3 is TGTGCCAGCTCACCTCCCGCCCTCAGGGCAATGAACACTGAAGCTTTCTTT.

The V call is TRBV5-1, the J call TRBJ2-2, with 8 bases matching TRBD2. From germline, CDR1 is SGHRS and CDR2 YFSETQ. The CDR3 is 17 residues long. The J segment lost 8 bases and the V segment lost 0 bases, leaving 12 bases of the junction unmatched. As DNA, the CDR3 is TGCGCCAGCAGCTTGGTTCCGGGACTAGATTCGGCTGGGGAGCTGTTTTTT. Translation: CASSLVPGLDSAGELFF.